The text below deals with one TCR beta chain. This clonotype turned up a few times. Which antigen it targets is not known. No much larger clone is present one base from it, and per-base qualities are unavailable. The data stem from a study of blood T cells in healthy people across ages (dated by TCRdb to the mid-2010s). For the wider study: In model experiments, roughly one uniquely barcoded TCR beta cDNA molecule per two T cells was captured by template switching. The study measured age-related changes in TCR beta repertoire diversity using deep sequencing normalized with unique cDNA molecular identifiers. Four age groups were formed from the donors: young (average 16 years), middle-aged (approximately 39), aged (62) and long-lived (about 80). The study analyzed two additional independent replicas of 1 million unique cDNA reads from the same blood draw for two donors, one aged 18 to 29 and one aged 80 or older.

Receptor amplification or capture employed 5' RACE. This sample was sequenced with an Illumina HiSeq 2500. The second PCR ran for about 6 to 12 cycles and used a J-beta primer mix along with a sample-barcoded 5' primer. A template-switch 5' adaptor carrying 12 random nucleotides introduced a unique molecular identifier onto each TCR beta cDNA molecule. Each sample yielded at least 3 million CDR3-containing paired-end reads. All of the RNA was converted into first-strand cDNA using the Mint cDNA synthesis kit, with a TRBC-specific oligonucleotide serving as the primer. Following uracil-DNA glycosylase treatment, a first 18-cycle PCR with universal primers M1SS and BC2_uni_R was performed on all cDNA. On the authors' methods: For normalization, 1 million high-quality reads, each with a distinct molecular identifier, were randomly selected from each sample. Instead of being binned into consensus sequences, reads that shared molecular identifiers were thrown out. CDR3 identification, clonotype clustering and error correction used MiTCR with a Q25 quality threshold and the strictest error-elimination algorithm. A nonparametric unseen species model with Euler transformation was used to estimate a lower bound on total TCR beta diversity. TCRdb reran the public reads through fastp at Q25 and MiXCR, keeping productive beta chains. Each CDR3 protein appears once, grouped with its most common genes and DNA. Here the V and J calls rest on TCRdb's processing, not on the authors' analysis. In this sample the table shows hundreds of thousands of distinct CDR3 sequences, around 24% of which occur a single time. Of the sample, less than 9% is held by the ten largest clones.

From the cysteine through the phenylalanine, the CDR3 covers 14 amino acids. Only the CDR3 DNA stays, 42 bases, in frame from base 1. Based on the germline V gene, the CDR1 and CDR2 sequences are MDHEN and SYDVKM. Summary of the overall study and its limitations: Since profiling was done on bulk unsorted PBMCs, naive and antigen-experienced compartments could not be conclusively compared. There was a strong correlation between observed TCR beta diversity and the percentage of naive T cells measured by flow cytometry. Estimates of total diversity based on one million sequenced T cells were regarded as lower bounds and as underestimates. Observed TCR beta diversity per million T cells fell roughly linearly with age, and a significant reduction was already apparent by age around 40. Because donor CMV infection status was unknown, age-related changes in expanded clonotypes were potentially confounded. Compared with the aged group, the long-lived group had more naive CD4+ T cells, fewer expanded clones and increased TCR diversity, a pattern suggesting age selection.

The roughly 39 donors, aged roughly 6 to 90 years, were systemically healthy Caucasian individuals from Russia. Each donor gave roughly 11 milliliters of peripheral blood, drawn into EDTA-treated Vacutainer tubes. PBMCs were isolated by Ficoll-Paque density-gradient centrifugation, with at least 7 million obtained per sample. Trizol reagent was used to extract total RNA from the PBMCs, yielding at least 5.5 micrograms per sample. The percentages of naive CD45RAhigh/CD27high T cells were determined by flow cytometry on a PBMC aliquot from every donor. The same data also went into a second study, on T cells of mothers and their children. From that second study: Nine systemically healthy Caucasian individuals served as donors, namely three mothers together with their six children. cDNA synthesis used all of the extracted RNA, with about 1.5 ug of RNA in each 15 ul reaction. In the second PCR, the M1S primer introduced both the sample barcodes and 2-4 random nucleotides. Each mother yielded over 8.5 million TCR beta CDR3 reads and each child some 3 million reads. In both related and unrelated pairs, thymic selection shapes the output of TCR recombination in a similar way, with inherited differences having only a minor effect. Normalized repertoire overlap in related mother-child pairs was always slightly higher than in unrelated mother-child pairs, but the difference was never significant. With a sensitivity of about 100 clones per million clonotypes, no persistent microchimeric T cell clones were detected. Deep NGS was used in the study to compare the TCR beta repertoires of mothers and children and to look for features that separate related mother-child pairs from unrelated individuals. On average, the children were about 12 +/- 4 years old, while the mothers were approximately 41 +/- 4 years old. After adapters were ligated using NEBNext reagents, the libraries underwent 100+100 nt paired-end sequencing on an Illumina HiSeq 2000. Mother and child libraries were prepared a month apart and sequenced in separate runs to prevent cross-contamination. For each donor, somewhere between about 500,000 and 2,300,000 distinct TCR beta clonotypes were identified. Naive TCR beta clonotypes were estimated from low-frequency clonotypes matched to each donor's FACS-determined naive share, without sorting.

The clonotype comes from a boy aged 5-17 years in good health. The sequenced material came from blood. This sequence uses TRBV28 and TRBJ2-5, with the D gene call left open. Gene TRBJ2-1 matches the end of the DNA better, so the J call may be wrong. The CDR3 sequence is CASSLEQPDNEQFF. The bases are TGTGCCAGCAGTTTAGAACAGCCAGACAATGAGCAGTTCTTC.